This is a list of T cell receptor beta chains from one sample in a study of shared clonotypes between healthy human individuals. Assay: immunoSEQ multiplex PCR; the TCRdb copy retains only in-frame clones and omits some. The data show 2.3 million or so clones, 90% to 95% seen once. The sample consisted of naive CD4+ T cells from PBMCs. The receptor set was obtained from a man younger than 35 in good health. Some clones in this sample may be carry-over from other donors' samples. The CDR3 runs from the conserved cysteine through the conserved F or W. D genes are given only for firm matches. Rows may omit the clone size; those that give it use once, few, many or a size class.

NA NA TRBJ2-7 TRBV30 TGTGCCTGCCGAGGGGGCTACGAGCAGTACTTC CACRGGYEQYF
TRBD2 NA TRBJ2-3 TRBV29-1 TGCAGCGTCGCTAGCGGACCGAGCACAGATACGCAGTATTTT CSVASGPSTDTQYF
TRBD2 NA TRBJ2-1 TRBV4-1 TGCGCCAGCAGCCCTGGCGGGACTAGCATGAATGAGCAGTTCTTC CASSPGGTSMNEQFF
TRBD2 NA TRBJ2-3 TRBV5-6 TGTGCCAGCAGCCTACTGACTAGCGGAAGCACAGATACGCAGTATTTT CASSLLTSGSTDTQYF
NA NA TRBJ2-2 TRBV5-4 TGTGCCAGCAGCTTGATCAAGCAGGGCGGGGAGCTGTTTTTT CASSLIKQGGELFF
NA NA TRBJ2-3 TRBV7-9 TGTGCCAGCAGCGCCATCACAGATACGCAGTATTTT CASSAITDTQYF
NA few TRBJ1-1 TRBV7-6 TGTGCCAGCAGCTTACCTGGCAGGGAGGCTTTCTTT CASSLPGREAFF
NA NA TRBJ2-7 TRBV6-1 TGTGCCAGCACTCCGGGCCTAGGGGCCTACGAGCAGTACTTC CASTPGLGAYEQYF
NA NA TRBJ2-7 TRBV7-2 TGTGCCAGCAGCTCCTTTGGCTACGAGCAGTACTTC CASSSFGYEQYF
TRBD2 NA TRBJ2-1 TRBV11-1 TGTGCCAGCGGACCAGCGGGGGCGGCTCGGGGGCAGTTCTTC CASGPAGAARGQFF
NA NA TRBJ1-5 TRBV28 TGTGCCAGCAGTTTTCGGTCCGGGGGTAATCAGCCCCAGCATTTT CASSFRSGGNQPQHF
NA NA TRBJ2-6 TRBV19 TGTGCCAGCCTAGAGGCGGGCTCTGGGGCCAACGTCCTGACTTTC CASLEAGSGANVLTF
TRBD2 NA TRBJ2-7 TRBV5-6 TGTGCCAGCAGCTTGCGGGGGACTAGCGGATACTACGAGCAGTACTTC CASSLRGTSGYYEQYF
TRBD2 NA TRBJ2-1 TRBV9 TGTGCCAGCAGCGCCACCGGACTAGCCTCCTACAATGAGCAGTTCTTC CASSATGLASYNEQFF
NA NA TRBJ1-2 TRBV7-8 TGTGCCAGCAGCTTAGAAAGGGCAGTACCTTATGGCTACACCTTC CASSLERAVPYGYTF
NA NA TRBJ2-3 TRBV11-2 TGTGCCAGCAGCCCCAACTCGTGGGGTCGGAGTAGCACAGATACGCAGTATTTT CASSPNSWGRSSTDTQYF
NA NA TRBJ2-3 TRBV9 TGTGCCAGCAGCGTAGAGGGGAACACAGATACGCAGTATTTT CASSVEGNTDTQYF
NA once TRBJ2-2 TRBV5-1 TGCGCCAGCAGCTCGGACCCTGTGGGACCCGGGGAGCTGTTTTTT CASSSDPVGPGELFF
NA NA TRBJ1-2 TRBV2 TGTGCCAGCAGAAGGGACTATGGCTACACCTTC CASRRDYGYTF
TRBD2 NA TRBJ2-3 TRBV14 TGTGCCAGCAGCCATTCTAGCGGGTCCTGGTTGGGCCCAGATACGCAGTATTTT CASSHSSGSWLGPDTQYF
NA NA TRBJ2-3 TRBV2 TGTGCCAGCAGGGGGGGGGCAGGGCCAACAGATACGCAGTATTTT CASRGGAGPTDTQYF
TRBD2 once TRBJ2-3 TRBV5-1 TGCGCCAGCAGCTGGTCCGGGACTAGCGGCACAGATACGCAGTATTTT CASSWSGTSGTDTQYF
NA NA TRBJ2-5 TRBV28 TGTGCCAGCAGCCCCCCCGGACAGCCGTACCAAGAGACCCAGTACTTC CASSPPGQPYQETQYF
NA NA TRBJ1-1 TRBV21-1 TGTGCCAGCAGCAGACCGGGACTCCCTGAGGGGAATACTGAAGCTTTCTTT CASSRPGLPEGNTEAFF
NA NA TRBJ1-2 TRBV19 TGTGCCAGTAGTATATGGCCGAACTATGGCTACACCTTC CASSIWPNYGYTF
NA NA TRBJ1-1 TRBV11-2 TGTGCCAGCAGCTTAGTGGGACGGATGAACACTGAAGCTTTCTTT CASSLVGRMNTEAFF
NA NA TRBJ1-6 TRBV4-1 TGCGCCAGCAGCCAAACAGGGCAGTATAATTCACCCCTCCACTTT CASSQTGQYNSPLHF
NA NA TRBJ2-2 TRBV7-6 TGTGCCAGCAGCTTAGTGCGTTGGCCCGGCGGGGAGCTGTTTTTT CASSLVRWPGGELFF
TRBD1 few TRBJ1-1 TRBV6-1 TGTGCCAGCAATTTACAGGGGCTGGGGAACACTGAAGCTTTCTTT CASNLQGLGNTEAFF
TRBD1 NA TRBJ1-1 TRBV30 TGTGCCTGGAGGCAGGGGGCGCGTATTCGGGCTTTCTTT CAWRQGARIRAFF
TRBD2 NA TRBJ2-1 TRBV5-4 TGTGCCAGCAGCTTGGGACTAGCGGGAGGTGAGCAGTTCTTC CASSLGLAGGEQFF
TRBD2 NA TRBJ2-1 TRBV10-3 TGTGCCATCAGTGACCCCGTGGGCGGGGGTGGATCCAATGAGCAGTTCTTC CAISDPVGGGGSNEQFF
NA NA TRBJ2-5 TRBV15 TGTGCCACCAGCAGATCCCCCCAGGGTGGGGCTGCGGAGACCCAGTACTTC CATSRSPQGGAAETQYF
NA NA TRBJ2-3 TRBV4-1 TGCGCCAGCAGCCAAGATGCATTAGCACCAAGCACAGATACGCAGTATTTT CASSQDALAPSTDTQYF
TRBD1 once TRBJ2-7 TRBV6-1 TGTGCCAGCAACGACAGGGTCTACGAGCAGTACTTC CASNDRVYEQYF
NA NA TRBJ1-3 TRBV5-1 TGCGCCAGCAGCTCGGCAGTTGGACCGGGAAACACCATATATTTT CASSSAVGPGNTIYF
NA NA TRBJ2-7 TRBV9 TGTGCCAGCAGCTCGACTCCGACCTACGAGCAGTACTTC CASSSTPTYEQYF
NA NA TRBJ1-5 TRBV6-4 TGTGCCAGCAGCCGGGACATTAATCAGCCCCAGCATTTT CASSRDINQPQHF
TRBD1 NA TRBJ1-1 TRBV18 TGTGCCAGCTCGGAGGGACAGCACACTGAAGCTTTCTTT CASSEGQHTEAFF
NA NA TRBJ2-7 TRBV10-3 TGTGCCATCAGTGAGTCTCACTACGAGCAGTACTTC CAISESHYEQYF
TRBD1 NA TRBJ2-1 TRBV7-3 TGTGCCAGCAGCTTAGGGACAGGGTACAATGAGCAGTTCTTC CASSLGTGYNEQFF
TRBD1 NA TRBJ2-5 TRBV29-1 TGCAGCGCCACCCGGGACAGAGTACAAGAGACCCAGTACTTC CSATRDRVQETQYF
NA NA TRBJ1-2 TRBV20-1 TGCAGTGTTGGATCCCTCTATGGCTACACCTTC CSVGSLYGYTF
NA NA TRBJ2-1 TRBV7-2 TGTGCCAGCAGCTTTGGGTACAATGAGCAGTTCTTC CASSFGYNEQFF
NA NA TRBJ1-5 TRBV19 TGTGCCAGTAGTATTACGGGGCTCAGTCAGCCCCAGCATTTT CASSITGLSQPQHF
NA NA TRBJ2-7 TRBV2 TGTGCCAGCAAGGAAGTGGGAGCCGGCTACGAGCAGTACTTC CASKEVGAGYEQYF
NA NA TRBJ1-5 TRBV28 TGTGCCAGCAGTCCGCCCGGGGGAAATCAGCCCCAGCATTTT CASSPPGGNQPQHF
NA NA TRBJ1-1 TRBV28 TGTGCCAGCAGCTACACTGAAGCTTTCTTT CASSYTEAFF
NA NA TRBJ1-5 TRBV6-1 TGTGCCAGCAGTGCCCGCAGGGAGGCCGGTGCCCAGCATTTT CASSARREAGAQHF
TRBD2 NA TRBJ2-3 TRBV7-3 TGTGCCAGCAGTCCTTCTAGCGGGAGGCCCACAGATACGCAGTATTTT CASSPSSGRPTDTQYF
TRBD2 NA TRBJ2-2 TRBV7-3 TGTGCCAGCAGCTCTCTAGCGGGGAGGTCCGACACCGGGGAGCTGTTTTTT CASSSLAGRSDTGELFF
NA NA TRBJ2-7 TRBV29-1 TGCAGCGTGCGGGCCGGGACGCCTTACGAGCAGTACTTC CSVRAGTPYEQYF
NA NA TRBJ1-2 TRBV23-1 TGCGCCAGCAGCCTAGCGGCCGGAGCTAACTATGGCTACACCTTC CASSLAAGANYGYTF
NA NA TRBJ2-7 TRBV5-1 TGCGCCAGCAGCCTGTCGGACCTCTGGATCTCCTACGAGCAGTACTTC CASSLSDLWISYEQYF
NA NA TRBJ2-2 TRBV7-3 TGTGCCAGCAGCTCCGGGACCGGGGAGCTGTTTTTT CASSSGTGELFF